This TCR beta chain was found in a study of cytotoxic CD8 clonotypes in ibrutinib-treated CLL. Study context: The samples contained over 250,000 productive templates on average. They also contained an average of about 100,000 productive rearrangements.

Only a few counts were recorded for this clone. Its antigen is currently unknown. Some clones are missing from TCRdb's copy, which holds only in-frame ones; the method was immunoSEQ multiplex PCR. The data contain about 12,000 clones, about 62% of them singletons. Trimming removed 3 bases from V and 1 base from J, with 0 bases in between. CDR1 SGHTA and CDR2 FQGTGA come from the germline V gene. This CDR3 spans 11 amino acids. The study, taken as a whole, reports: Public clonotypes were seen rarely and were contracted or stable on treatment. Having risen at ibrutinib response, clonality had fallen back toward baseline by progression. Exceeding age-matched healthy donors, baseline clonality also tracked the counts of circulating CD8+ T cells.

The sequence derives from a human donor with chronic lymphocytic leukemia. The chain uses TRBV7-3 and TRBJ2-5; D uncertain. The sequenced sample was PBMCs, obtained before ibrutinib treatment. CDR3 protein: CASSFQETQYF. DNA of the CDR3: TGTGCCAGCAGCTTCCAAGAGACCCAGTACTTC.